Listed here are 22 T cell receptor beta chains from one sample, sequenced in a study of blood T cell repertoires in COVID-19. Measured with immunoSEQ multiplex PCR; TCRdb has only the in-frame clones, and not every one. The sample holds 130,000 to 150,000 clones, 84% seen once. Sequenced input: peripheral blood. These receptors were taken from a woman older than 75 in a cohort sampled during active or convalescent COVID-19.

The J gene is TRBJ2-5, the V gene TRBV7-2; TRBD2 matches 7 bases. The V gene's germline CDR1 is SGHTA and CDR2 FQGNSA. Unmatched junction bases numbered 11, after V lost 5 bases and J lost 5 bases. This CDR3 spans 15 amino acids. The CDR3 reads CASSPPGLYGETQYF. The DNA of the CDR3 is TGTGCCAGCAGCCCCCCGGGACTATATGGGGAGACCCAGTACTTC.

This clone was counted only a few times. J is TRBJ2-1 and V is TRBV7-2, with TRBD2 matching over 8 bases. Per germline, CDR1 SGHTA and CDR2 FQGNSA. This CDR3 is 16 amino acids long. The V segment lost 4 bases and the J segment 6 bases; nucleotides outside the gene matches: 11. CDR3 in DNA: TGTGCCAGCAGCTCGAGGCGGGGGGCGAGGGGCAATGAGCAGTTCTTC. It translates to CASSSRRGARGNEQFF.

The V call is TRBV7-3, the J call TRBJ1-5; 11 bases agree with TRBD1. Germline V CDR1 and CDR2: SGHTA, FQGTGA. The V segment lost 0 bases and the J segment 1 base; nucleotides outside the gene matches: 2. The CDR3 is 17 residues long. CDR3 sequence: CASSLTDRGRSNQPQHF. DNA of the CDR3: TGTGCCAGCAGCTTAACGGACAGGGGGCGAAGCAATCAGCCCCAGCATTTT.

The chain links TRBV6-2 or TRBV6-3 to TRBJ1-1; D is undetermined. Germline-derived CDR1 and CDR2 are MNHEY and SVGEGT. V shed 6 bases and J shed 7 bases, with 21 bases lying between them. The CDR3 is made up of 15 amino acids. DNA for the CDR3: TGTGCCAGCAGCCCCGACAACTCAGCTTACTTTGAAGCTTTCTTT. Translating it yields CASSPDNSAYFEAFF.

The V gene is TRBV5-6, the J gene TRBJ2-5; 7 positions agree with TRBD1. Germline lookup yields CDR1 SGHDT and CDR2 YYEEEE. The CDR3 is 13 residues long. J was trimmed by 5 bases and V by 4 bases; bases with no gene match: 5. The CDR3: CASSHRGRETQYF. The DNA of the CDR3 is TGTGCCAGCAGCCACAGGGGAAGGGAGACCCAGTACTTC.

This clone has just a few counts. This chain uses TRBV4-2 with TRBJ2-4; 16 bases agree with TRBD2. CDR3 length: 19 amino acids. CDR1 and CDR2 from the germline V gene are LGHNA and YNFKEQ. The V segment lost 8 bases and the J segment 0 bases; nucleotides outside the gene matches: 10. In DNA form, the CDR3 reads TGTGCCAGCGGAACCGGGACTAGCGGGGGGGCCGAAGCCAAAAACATTCAGTACTTC. It specifies CASGTGTSGGAEAKNIQYF.

This clone was seen only a few times. The V call is TRBV28, the J call TRBJ2-7, with 15 bases lining up with TRBD2. CDR1 and CDR2 (germline): MDHEN, SYDVKM. The J segment lost 2 bases and the V segment lost 5 bases, leaving 7 bases of the junction unmatched. This CDR3 is 17 amino acids long. The CDR3 loop reads CASSMGLAGGLAYEQYF. CDR3 sequence (DNA): TGTGCCAGCAGTATGGGACTAGCGGGGGGATTAGCCTACGAGCAGTACTTC.

V gene TRBV2 combines with J gene TRBJ2-5; maybe TRBD1 (6 bases). CDR3 size: 13 residues. The germline gives CDR1 SNHLY, CDR2 FYNNEI. The germline V and J ends were trimmed by 7 bases and 1 base, with 10 bases remaining between them. The CDR3 spells CASKQGAQETQYF. The CDR3 nucleotides are TGTGCCAGCAAACAGGGAGCCCAAGAGACCCAGTACTTC.

The V call is TRBV27, the J call TRBJ1-5; TRBD1 agrees at 9 bases. This CDR3 contains 15 residues. The germline V gene has CDR1 MNHEY and CDR2 SMNVEV (reference sequence). Trimming removed 6 bases from V and 1 base from J; junction bases left unmatched: 4. As DNA, the CDR3 is TGTGCCAGCAGAACAGGGGGCTGGAGCAATCAGCCCCAGCATTTT. Encoded protein: CASRTGGWSNQPQHF.

This chain links TRBV5-1 with TRBJ2-5; TRBD1 is a possible D gene (6 bases). From germline, CDR1 is SGHRS and CDR2 YFSETQ. V dropped 0 bases and J dropped 4 bases, with 13 bases sitting between them. The CDR3 extends over 15 amino acids. Written as DNA, the CDR3 is TGCGCCAGCAGCTTGGCAGGGGTAGTATCAGAGACCCAGTACTTC. The encoded protein is CASSLAGVVSETQYF.

The chain is built from TRBV3-1 (or the pseudogene TRBV3-2) and TRBJ2-5, with 11 bases identical to TRBD1. V lost 1 base and J lost 5; bases outside the gene matches: 6. The germline CDR1 and CDR2 sequences are LGHDT and YNNKEL (reference sequence). This CDR3 spans 16 amino acids. DNA of the CDR3: TGTGCCAGCAGCCAAGCCGGGACAGGGGGAAGGGAGACCCAGTACTTC. It yields the protein CASSQAGTGGRETQYF.

This rearrangement joins TRBV28 to TRBJ1-5; D possibly corresponds to TRBD1 (5 bases). Trimming left V 10 bases short and J 0 bases short, with 10 bases between. Looked up from germline, CDR1 is MDHEN and CDR2 is SYDVKM. The CDR3 is 13 residues long. The CDR3 protein is CATIRGSNQPQHF. The CDR3 bases are TGTGCCACAATAAGGGGTAGCAATCAGCCCCAGCATTTT. The full variable domain, its missing parts supplied by reference TRBV28 and TRBJ1-5, is DVKVTQSSRYLVKRTGEKVFLECVQDMDHENMFWYRQDPGLGLRLIYFSYDVKMKEKGDIPEGYSVSREKKERFSLILESASTNQTSMYLCATIRGSNQPQHFGDGTRLSIL.

The J gene is TRBJ2-1, the V gene TRBV6-1, with a weak D call TRBD1 (5 bases). The V end was cut by 1 base, the J end by 9 bases, with 16 bases between. Germline-derived CDR1 and CDR2 are MNHNS and SASEGT. The CDR3 consists of 15 residues. CDR3 residues: CASSEVFPIGAEQFF. Here the CDR3 DNA reads TGTGCCAGCAGTGAAGTCTTTCCTATTGGGGCTGAGCAGTTCTTC.

The chain employs TRBV13 and TRBJ2-1; 16 nucleotides match TRBD2. This CDR3 region has 17 residues. Per germline, CDR1 PRHDT and CDR2 FYEKMQ (reference sequence). The ends lost 2 bases at V and 7 bases at J; junction bases unmatched: 5. The CDR3 nucleotides read TGTGCCAGCAGCTTATTGGGACTAGCGGGGGGGCTGAATGAGCAGTTCTTC. Its translation: CASSLLGLAGGLNEQFF.

The gene calls are TRBV7-9 and TRBJ1-1; D gene uncertain. Trimming shortened V by 2 bases and J by 4 bases, and 14 bases separated the two germline ends. The CDR3 length is 15 residues. Germline values: CDR1 SEHNR, CDR2 FQNEAQ (reference sequence). In nucleotides, the CDR3 is TGTGCCAGCAGCTTAAACTCTCAGGTTCGCACTGAAGCTTTCTTT. Protein sequence: CASSLNSQVRTEAFF.

The genes are TRBV30 and TRBJ2-7; D possibly corresponds to TRBD1 (5 bases). Germline CDR1 is GTSNPN and CDR2 is SVGIG (reference sequence). Trimming removed 2 bases at V and 1 base at J, with 15 bases between. The CDR3 is made up of 15 amino acids. This CDR3 is CAWSWGGARSYEQYF. CDR3 nucleotides: TGTGCCTGGAGTTGGGGTGGGGCAAGGTCCTACGAGCAGTACTTC.

CDR3 coding DNA: TGTGCCAGTGCCACAGCTTTCTCCTACAATGAGCAGTTCTTC. This gives the protein CASATAFSYNEQFF. The chain carries TRBV19 and TRBJ2-1; the D is unclear. Germline CDR1 and CDR2: LNHDA and SQIVND (reference sequence). This CDR3 spans 14 amino acids. Trimming cost V 8 bases and J 0 bases, with 11 bases left between them.

The J gene is TRBJ2-2, the V gene TRBV27, with D tentatively TRBD2 (7 bases). Germline CDR1 is MNHEY and CDR2 is SMNVEV (reference sequence). There are 16 residues in the CDR3. The V gene lost 1 base and the J gene lost 4 bases, with 13 bases spanning the gap. CDR3 loop: CASSLLGGLGTGELFF. Here the CDR3 DNA reads TGTGCCAGCAGTTTATTGGGGGGGCTTGGCACCGGGGAGCTGTTTTTT.

The rearrangement joins TRBV11-2 to TRBJ2-3, with D perhaps TRBD1 (5 bases). The V end lost 5 bases, the J end lost 6 bases, and 9 bases lay between the germline ends. Germline V CDR1 and CDR2: SGHAT, FQNNGV. The CDR3 is 12 residues long. The CDR3 sequence: CASSPAGDTQYF. The CDR3 nucleotides read TGTGCCAGCAGCCCAGCAGGGGATACGCAGTATTTT.

The V and J genes are TRBV16 and TRBJ1-2, with 7 nucleotides matching TRBD1. Losses at the gene ends were 0 bases for V and 3 bases for J; bases not matched to a gene: 10. Germline V lookup: CDR1 KGHSY, CDR2 FQNENV. CDR3 length: 17 amino acids. CDR3 in DNA: TGTGCCAGCAGCCAATCATCCGGGACAGTCCCTTACTATGGCTACACCTTC. As protein: CASSQSSGTVPYYGYTF.

CDR3: CASSFRTSGGYNEQFF. In nucleotides, the CDR3 is TGTGCCAGCAGCTTTAGGACTAGCGGGGGGTACAATGAGCAGTTCTTC. The V call is TRBV13, the J call TRBJ2-1; 14 nucleotides match TRBD2. The ends lost 3 bases at V and 4 bases at J; junction bases unmatched: 2. Per germline, CDR1 PRHDT and CDR2 FYEKMQ (reference sequence). CDR3 length equals 16 residues.

The DNA of the CDR3 is TGTGCCAGCAGTTACAACAGGATTAGCTACACCTTC. The encoded protein is CASSYNRISYTF. The rearrangement uses TRBV6-5 and TRBJ1-2; D perhaps matches TRBD1 (5 bases). Trimming left V 2 bases short and J 9 bases short, with 10 bases between. The germline CDR1 and CDR2 sequences are MNHEY and SVGAGI. The CDR3 is 12 residues long.